This TCR beta chain was found in a study of blood T cell repertoires in COVID-19. The overall study: COVID-19 samples collected from the United States, Italy and Spain covered acute and convalescent phases.

Produced via immunoSEQ multiplex PCR; TCRdb's table is partial and in-frame only. The table lists 110,000 or so clones, around 85% of them singletons. Seattle enrolled patients during active infection and tracked them longitudinally. The ends lost 5 bases at V and 3 bases at J; junction bases unmatched: 3. Germline loops: CDR1 SGHRS, CDR2 YFSETQ. The CDR3 loop spans 13 amino acids. This sequence originates from a woman aged 60-75 years with COVID-19, enrolled during active disease. V gene TRBV5-1 combines with J gene TRBJ2-7; 9 nucleotides agree with TRBD1. Sequences were obtained from peripheral blood. CDR3 in amino acids: CASSRDRDYEQYF. CDR3 DNA sequence: TGCGCCAGCAGTCGGGACAGGGACTACGAGCAGTACTTC.